This TCR beta chain comes out of a study of OX40 agonist ivuxolimab in advanced cancers. Study-wide context: Ivuxolimab, an agonist antibody against OX40 (CD134), was given to patients. Previous treatment with anti-PD-1, anti-PD-L1 or anti-CTLA-4 therapy was allowed; approximately 40% had received some.

The CDR3 covers 16 residues. V shed 2 bases and J 0 bases; nucleotides not matched to a gene: 6. Germline values: CDR1 KGHSH, CDR2 LQKENI. On this clone itself: As yet, its antigen is unknown.

Method: immunoSEQ multiplex PCR; TCRdb's copy keeps in-frame clones and lacks some. This sample has roughly 40,000 clones, with about nine tenths found just once. General study results and limits: At 0.1 to 3.0 mg/kg and by week 6, clonal expansion occurred in CD4+ and CD8+ blood T cells.

The sample was CD4+ or CD8+ T cells sorted from blood, taken in a trial of the OX40 agonist ivuxolimab. The receptor was isolated from an adult with an advanced solid tumor such as melanoma, head and neck, liver or kidney cancer. The chain recombines TRBV18 with TRBJ1-1; 7 bases line up with TRBD1. DNA for the CDR3: TGTGCCAGCTCACCAGGACAGGTTATTATGAACACTGAAGCTTTCTTT. This codes for CASSPGQVIMNTEAFF.